The table lists the clone carrying this TCR beta chain with a few counts. No antigen is known for it. One entry per CDR3 protein, called by TCRdb with MiXCR from the 5' RACE reads. The table records 750,000 to 850,000 distinct CDR3 sequences, 12% of them present only once. The CDR3 totals 14 residues. V gave up 5 bases and J gave up 3 bases, with 11 bases separating them. Germline V gene lookup returns CDR1 LNHDA and CDR2 SQIVND (reference sequence). This entry comes from a study of CD8 T cells in ankylosing spondylitis. The study's findings and limits: Ankylosing spondylitis blood seemed to carry a telltale TCR beta motif made of several highly homologous variants.

This receptor was taken from a male donor with ankylosing spondylitis. The V and J genes are TRBV19 and TRBJ1-5; possible D gene TRBD1, 6 bases. The sample was blood, either unsorted or a sorted T cell fraction (not recorded which). The CDR3 DNA reads as TGTGCCAGTAGTGGGGGGGGGCTCAATCAGCCCCAGCATTTT. This sequence encodes CASSGGGLNQPQHF.